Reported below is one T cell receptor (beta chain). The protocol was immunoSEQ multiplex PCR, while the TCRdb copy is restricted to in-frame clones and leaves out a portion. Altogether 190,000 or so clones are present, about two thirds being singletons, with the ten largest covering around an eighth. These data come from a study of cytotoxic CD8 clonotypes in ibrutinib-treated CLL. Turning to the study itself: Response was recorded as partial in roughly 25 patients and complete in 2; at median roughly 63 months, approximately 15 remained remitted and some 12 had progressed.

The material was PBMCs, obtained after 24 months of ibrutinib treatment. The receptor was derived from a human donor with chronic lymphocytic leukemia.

The chain's CDR3 is CATSRDSYGYTF. The CDR3 nucleotides are TGTGCCACCAGCAGGGACAGCTATGGCTACACCTTC. The V gene is TRBV15, the J gene TRBJ1-2, with D perhaps TRBD1 (6 bases). In germline, CDR1 is LNHNV, CDR2 YYDKDF (reference sequence). Trimming took off 3 bases at V and 4 bases at J, with 6 bases between the two ends. The CDR3 is 12 residues long.